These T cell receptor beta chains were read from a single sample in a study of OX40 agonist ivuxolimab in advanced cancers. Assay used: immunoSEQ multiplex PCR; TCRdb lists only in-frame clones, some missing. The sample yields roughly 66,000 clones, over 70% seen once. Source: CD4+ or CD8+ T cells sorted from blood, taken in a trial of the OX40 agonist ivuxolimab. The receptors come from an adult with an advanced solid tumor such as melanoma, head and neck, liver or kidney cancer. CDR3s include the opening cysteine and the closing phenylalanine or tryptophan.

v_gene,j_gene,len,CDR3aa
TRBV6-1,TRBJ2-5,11,CASHTHEAQYF
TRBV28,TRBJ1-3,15,CASSFQRQGGNTIYF
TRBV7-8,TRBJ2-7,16,CASSPPAGASSYEQYF
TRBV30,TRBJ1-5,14,CAWSADSFRQPQHF
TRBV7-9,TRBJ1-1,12,CASSLSGIRAFF